This T cell receptor beta chain was identified during a study of blood T cell repertoires in COVID-19 (dated by TCRdb to 2018 to 2021). For the study in its entirety: Samples covering the acute and convalescent phases of COVID-19 were provided by collaborators in the United States, Italy and Spain. Where HLA class I and class II types were available, the types were taken from metadata supplied by the sample provider, not from assay-based typing. A freely available public database, intended as a resource for researchers studying the immune response to SARS-CoV-2, is where the repertoires were released. The prospective study material was composed of cDNA or gDNA derived from T cells, B-cell-depleted T cells, or PBMCs. Samples were obtained from the ongoing ImmuneRACE study (first 160 participants) and from 1,254 subjects provided by 6 global collaborators. A de-identified subject ID, COVID-19 status, age in years and sex were almost always included in the sample metadata. The dataset comprised deeply sampled blood TCRbeta repertoires from subjects exposed to, actively infected with, or recovered from COVID-19.

The CDR3 holds 16 amino acids from the cysteine to the phenylalanine. Only CDR3 DNA remains: 48 bases, in frame from the first base. Trimming removed 5 bases from V and 8 bases from J, leaving 22 bases between the germline ends. CDR1 and CDR2 are drawn from the germline V gene: KGHDR, SFDVKD. Beyond this particular receptor, the publication reports: How much clinical and demographic metadata was included differed by source and by participant, and the metadata was provided uncurated.

TCRbeta CDR3 regions were amplified from genomic DNA using the immunoSEQ Assay, a bias-controlled multiplex PCR. Processing in the source paper ran as follows. Within the assay, amplification of reference gene primers was used to estimate how many nucleated cells each sample contained. To quantify the absolute abundance of each unique TCRbeta CDR3 rearrangement, sequence reads were collapsed and filtered. For each sample, productive Simpson clonality was calculated by taking the square root of Simpson's diversity index across productive rearrangements. The clones in this table, taken by TCRdb from immuneACCESS, are in-frame only. Not every clone is retained; where verified, under half of the shortfall comes from an unresolved V gene, and the cause of the rest is unknown. V, J and clone size derive from that table, while D and trimming were established from the DNA sequence. Recorded for this sample are about 110,000 clones; roughly 72% of them occurred a single time. The ten largest clones represent approximately 5.9% of the sample.

With regard to this clone: Its recognized antigen is unknown. No much larger clonotype is one base removed from it; base qualities were not supplied.

Each collaborating institution followed its own protocols to collect whole blood in K2EDTA tubes. For TCRbeta analysis, collaborators shipped samples in one of three forms: frozen whole blood, isolated PBMCs, or DNA extracted from either of those sample types. This receptor was taken from a man older than 75 with acute or convalescent COVID-19. Sequencing was done on a sample of peripheral blood. This chain is built from TRBV24-1 and TRBJ2-3, with TRBD2 as a weak D call on 6 bases. This receptor carries the CDR3 CATSAFRDGRLGTQYF. The DNA is as follows: TGTGCCACCAGTGCGTTCAGGGACGGGAGACTGGGTACGCAGTATTTT.